This T cell receptor beta chain came from a study of cytomegalovirus exposure and HLA in healthy donors. V dropped 5 bases and J dropped 4; count of bases not matched to a gene: 9. The CDR3 runs 16 residues. Per the germline V gene, CDR1 is MDHEN and CDR2 is SYDVKM. With 60 Vbeta and 13 Jbeta primers, the PCR was carried out. The repertoire was sequenced with immunoSEQ multiplex PCR; TCRdb's copy has only in-frame clones and lacks some. Of approximately 200,000 clones listed, just under 75% are singletons. This clone has only one observation. The sequence derives from a woman under 40 in good health and CMV-seropositive. Specimen: PBMCs. The chain recombines TRBV28 with TRBJ1-2; 11 nucleotides align to TRBD1. The CDR3 protein is CASSTPGQGVFYGYTF. Written as DNA, the CDR3 is TGTGCCAGCAGTACACCGGGACAGGGGGTATTCTATGGCTACACCTTC.